This is a list of T cell receptor beta chains from one sample in a study of T cell clones after liver transplantation. Using immunoSEQ multiplex PCR, the repertoire was profiled, and TCRdb retains in-frame clones only, with some absent. The data hold tens of thousands of clones, with roughly nine tenths observed a single time. The specimen was CD8+ T cells from blood, collected 12 months after liver transplant. The receptors stem from a human patient who received a liver transplant. Certain T cells may be donor cells from the graft. The CDR3 runs from the conserved cysteine through the conserved F or W. Fields, in order: CDR3 protein, CDR3 DNA, J gene, clone size, V gene, D gene, CDR3 length. The D gene is left open where the match is weak. Size tells how often a clone was seen (once, few, many) or the class of an expanded clone, and some rows leave it out.

cdr3_aa: CASSYGGFNNEQFF
cdr3_nt: TGTGCCAGCAGTTACGGGGGATTCAACAATGAGCAGTTCTTC
j_call: TRBJ2-1
clone_size: .
v_call: TRBV6-5
d_call: .
cdr3_length: 14

cdr3_aa: CSVEGDNQPQHF
cdr3_nt: TGCAGCGTTGAGGGGGACAATCAGCCCCAGCATTTT
j_call: TRBJ1-5
clone_size: few
v_call: TRBV29-1
d_call: .
cdr3_length: 12

cdr3_aa: CATSRDPKREDLGDTQYF
cdr3_nt: TGTGCCACCAGCAGAGATCCCAAGCGGGAGGACTTAGGGGATACGCAGTATTTT
j_call: TRBJ2-3
clone_size: .
v_call: TRBV15
d_call: TRBD2
cdr3_length: 18

cdr3_aa: CASSGMAGAPQETQYF
cdr3_nt: TGTGCCAGCAGCGGGATGGCGGGAGCACCCCAAGAGACCCAGTACTTC
j_call: TRBJ2-5
clone_size: .
v_call: TRBV11-2
d_call: TRBD2
cdr3_length: 16

cdr3_aa: CASSHSTGEVGELFF
cdr3_nt: TGCGCCAGCAGCCATTCGACAGGGGAGGTCGGGGAGCTGTTTTTT
j_call: TRBJ2-2
clone_size: .
v_call: TRBV4-1
d_call: TRBD1
cdr3_length: 15

cdr3_aa: CASSPTTYNEKLFF
cdr3_nt: TGTGCCAGCAGCCCGACTACTTATAATGAAAAACTGTTTTTT
j_call: TRBJ1-4
clone_size: .
v_call: TRBV7-9
d_call: .
cdr3_length: 14

cdr3_aa: CASSVRLAGEETQYF
cdr3_nt: TGTGCCAGCAGCGTCCGACTAGCGGGAGAAGAGACCCAGTACTTC
j_call: TRBJ2-5
clone_size: .
v_call: TRBV13
d_call: TRBD2
cdr3_length: 15

cdr3_aa: CASSILAGGNNEQFF
cdr3_nt: TGTGCCAGTAGTATACTAGCGGGAGGGAACAATGAGCAGTTCTTC
j_call: TRBJ2-1
clone_size: .
v_call: TRBV19
d_call: TRBD2
cdr3_length: 15

cdr3_aa: CASSYESDGEDEKLFF
cdr3_nt: TGTGCCAGCAGTTACGAATCGGACGGCGAGGATGAAAAACTGTTTTTT
j_call: TRBJ1-4
clone_size: .
v_call: TRBV6-6
d_call: .
cdr3_length: 16

cdr3_aa: CASSQVLGTGVTEAFF
cdr3_nt: TGCGCCAGCAGCCAAGTATTGGGTACAGGGGTCACTGAAGCTTTCTTT
j_call: TRBJ1-1
clone_size: .
v_call: TRBV4-1
d_call: TRBD1
cdr3_length: 16

cdr3_aa: CASSGGTAWGYTF
cdr3_nt: TGTGCCAGCAGCGGCGGGACGGCCTGGGGCTACACCTTC
j_call: TRBJ1-2
clone_size: .
v_call: TRBV7-9
d_call: .
cdr3_length: 13

cdr3_aa: CASSRWTGPNQPQHF
cdr3_nt: TGTGCCAGTAGTAGGTGGACAGGACCTAATCAGCCCCAGCATTTT
j_call: TRBJ1-5
clone_size: .
v_call: TRBV19
d_call: TRBD1
cdr3_length: 15

cdr3_aa: CASTDDSMNTEAFF
cdr3_nt: TGTGCCAGTACCGACGACAGCATGAACACTGAAGCTTTCTTT
j_call: TRBJ1-1
clone_size: once
v_call: TRBV19
d_call: .
cdr3_length: 14

cdr3_aa: CASRPFGGNTEAFF
cdr3_nt: TGTGCCAGCAGACCTTTTGGGGGGAACACTGAAGCTTTCTTT
j_call: TRBJ1-1
clone_size: .
v_call: TRBV5-6
d_call: .
cdr3_length: 14

cdr3_aa: CASSQEQGNREQFF
cdr3_nt: TGCGCCAGCAGCCAAGAACAGGGAAATAGGGAGCAGTTCTTC
j_call: TRBJ2-1
clone_size: few
v_call: TRBV4-3
d_call: .
cdr3_length: 14

cdr3_aa: CASSSLGGGITDTQYF
cdr3_nt: TGTGCCAGCAGCTCCCTGGGAGGGGGCATAACAGATACGCAGTATTTT
j_call: TRBJ2-3
clone_size: .
v_call: TRBV11-2
d_call: .
cdr3_length: 16

cdr3_aa: CASSPRTGAGYGYTF
cdr3_nt: TGTGCCAGCAGCCCCCGGACAGGGGCTGGATATGGCTACACCTTC
j_call: TRBJ1-2
clone_size: .
v_call: TRBV7-6
d_call: TRBD1
cdr3_length: 15

cdr3_aa: CASSISTGGLYEQYF
cdr3_nt: TGTGCCAGTAGTATTTCGACAGGAGGCCTCTACGAGCAGTACTTC
j_call: TRBJ2-7
clone_size: .
v_call: TRBV19
d_call: .
cdr3_length: 15

cdr3_aa: CASSGGLAGWNEQFF
cdr3_nt: TGTGCCAGTAGTGGGGGACTAGCGGGATGGAATGAGCAGTTCTTC
j_call: TRBJ2-1
clone_size: .
v_call: TRBV19
d_call: TRBD2
cdr3_length: 15

cdr3_aa: CASTGIGIEKLFF
cdr3_nt: TGTGCCAGCACAGGGATCGGAATCGAAAAACTGTTTTTT
j_call: TRBJ1-4
clone_size: .
v_call: TRBV19
d_call: .
cdr3_length: 13

cdr3_aa: CASSFSGLVAGTDTQYF
cdr3_nt: TGTGCCAGCAGTTTCTCTGGACTAGTTGCGGGGACAGATACGCAGTATTTT
j_call: TRBJ2-3
clone_size: once
v_call: TRBV27
d_call: TRBD2
cdr3_length: 17

cdr3_aa: CASSLGRQPSYNEQFF
cdr3_nt: TGTGCCAGCAGCTTAGGGCGGCAGCCCTCCTACAATGAGCAGTTCTTC
j_call: TRBJ2-1
clone_size: .
v_call: TRBV7-9
d_call: .
cdr3_length: 16

cdr3_aa: CASRRSETYEQYF
cdr3_nt: TGCGCCAGCAGGCGGTCTGAGACCTACGAGCAGTACTTC
j_call: TRBJ2-7
clone_size: .
v_call: TRBV5-1
d_call: .
cdr3_length: 13

cdr3_aa: CASSRPAAGVGNEQFF
cdr3_nt: TGTGCCAGCAGTCGCCCCGCAGCGGGAGTGGGCAATGAGCAGTTCTTC
j_call: TRBJ2-1
clone_size: .
v_call: TRBV27
d_call: TRBD2
cdr3_length: 16

cdr3_aa: CASSSDRVVYEQYF
cdr3_nt: TGTGCCAGCAGCTCTGACAGGGTAGTCTACGAGCAGTACTTC
j_call: TRBJ2-7
clone_size: .
v_call: TRBV5-4
d_call: TRBD1
cdr3_length: 14

cdr3_aa: CASSSLRDRAYEKLFF
cdr3_nt: TGTGCCAGCAGTTCCCTCAGGGACAGGGCCTACGAAAAACTGTTTTTT
j_call: TRBJ1-4
clone_size: .
v_call: TRBV28
d_call: TRBD1
cdr3_length: 16

cdr3_aa: CATTLLGTYGYTF
cdr3_nt: TGTGCCACCACACTGCTGGGAACTTATGGCTACACCTTC
j_call: TRBJ1-2
clone_size: .
v_call: TRBV15
d_call: .
cdr3_length: 13

cdr3_aa: CASSLDRYNEQFF
cdr3_nt: TGTGCCAGCAGCTTAGATCGCTACAATGAGCAGTTCTTC
j_call: TRBJ2-1
clone_size: .
v_call: TRBV5-4
d_call: .
cdr3_length: 13

cdr3_aa: CAWSIGQPQHF
cdr3_nt: TGTGCCTGGAGTATCGGTCAGCCCCAGCATTTT
j_call: TRBJ1-5
clone_size: .
v_call: TRBV30
d_call: .
cdr3_length: 11

cdr3_aa: CASSLEETQYF
cdr3_nt: TGTGCCAGCAGCTTAGAGGAGACCCAGTACTTC
j_call: TRBJ2-5
clone_size: .
v_call: TRBV11-2
d_call: .
cdr3_length: 11

cdr3_aa: CASSSPGDGYTF
cdr3_nt: TGTGCCAGCAGCTCGCCGGGGGATGGCTACACCTTC
j_call: TRBJ1-2
clone_size: .
v_call: TRBV5-4
d_call: .
cdr3_length: 12

cdr3_aa: CASSSGGPYEQYF
cdr3_nt: TGTGCCAGCAGCTCCGGGGGCCCCTACGAGCAGTACTTC
j_call: TRBJ2-7
clone_size: .
v_call: TRBV7-6
d_call: .
cdr3_length: 13

cdr3_aa: CSVPGPYGYTF
cdr3_nt: TGCAGCGTTCCGGGGCCCTATGGCTACACCTTC
j_call: TRBJ1-2
clone_size: .
v_call: TRBV29-1
d_call: .
cdr3_length: 11

cdr3_aa: CASSPFTGRLNEQFF
cdr3_nt: TGTGCCAGCAGCCCCTTCACCGGGCGCCTCAATGAGCAGTTCTTC
j_call: TRBJ2-1
clone_size: .
v_call: TRBV6-5
d_call: .
cdr3_length: 15

cdr3_aa: CASSPGRHYEQYF
cdr3_nt: TGTGCCAGCAGCCCGGGACGGCACTACGAGCAGTACTTC
j_call: TRBJ2-7
clone_size: once
v_call: TRBV7-2
d_call: .
cdr3_length: 13

cdr3_aa: CASSPGGGAYNEQFF
cdr3_nt: TGTGCCAGCAGCCCCGGTGGGGGGGCTTACAATGAGCAGTTCTTC
j_call: TRBJ2-1
clone_size: .
v_call: TRBV11-3
d_call: .
cdr3_length: 15

cdr3_aa: CASSHQGGVAKNIQYF
cdr3_nt: TGTGCCAGCAGCCATCAGGGGGGGGTAGCCAAAAACATTCAGTACTTC
j_call: TRBJ2-4
clone_size: many
v_call: TRBV28
d_call: .
cdr3_length: 16

cdr3_aa: CASSSGRSYNEQFF
cdr3_nt: TGTGCCAGCAGCTCGGGACGGTCCTACAATGAGCAGTTCTTC
j_call: TRBJ2-1
clone_size: once
v_call: TRBV5-4
d_call: .
cdr3_length: 14

cdr3_aa: CASRDPWRETQYF
cdr3_nt: TGTGCCAGCAGGGACCCCTGGAGGGAGACCCAGTACTTC
j_call: TRBJ2-5
clone_size: .
v_call: TRBV28
d_call: .
cdr3_length: 13

cdr3_aa: CSVLGAWDTEAFF
cdr3_nt: TGCAGCGTTCTAGGGGCTTGGGACACTGAAGCTTTCTTT
j_call: TRBJ1-1
clone_size: once
v_call: TRBV29-1
d_call: .
cdr3_length: 13

cdr3_aa: CSVIKPPGTGEQYF
cdr3_nt: TGCAGCGTGATAAAGCCCCCCGGGACAGGAGAGCAGTACTTC
j_call: TRBJ2-7
clone_size: .
v_call: TRBV29-1
d_call: TRBD1
cdr3_length: 14

cdr3_aa: CASSSLDYGKQFF
cdr3_nt: TGTGCCAGCAGTTCCCTCGACTACGGCAAGCAGTTCTTC
j_call: TRBJ2-1
clone_size: .
v_call: TRBV27
d_call: .
cdr3_length: 13

cdr3_aa: CASSLLGQPQHF
cdr3_nt: TGTGCCAGCAGTTTATTAGGTCAGCCCCAGCATTTT
j_call: TRBJ1-5
clone_size: .
v_call: TRBV27
d_call: .
cdr3_length: 12

cdr3_aa: CASSLTRIDEQYF
cdr3_nt: TGTGCCAGCAGTCTCACAAGGATCGACGAGCAGTACTTC
j_call: TRBJ2-7
clone_size: .
v_call: TRBV28
d_call: .
cdr3_length: 13

cdr3_aa: CASSVTLAPKADEQFF
cdr3_nt: TGTGCCAGCAGCGTAACATTAGCGCCTAAGGCGGATGAGCAGTTCTTC
j_call: TRBJ2-1
clone_size: .
v_call: TRBV7-7
d_call: .
cdr3_length: 16

cdr3_aa: CASSEVWRGGDTQYF
cdr3_nt: TGTGCCAGCAGTGAAGTTTGGCGGGGGGGAGATACGCAGTATTTT
j_call: TRBJ2-3
clone_size: .
v_call: TRBV6-1
d_call: TRBD2
cdr3_length: 15

cdr3_aa: CALTRREIGAYNEQFF
cdr3_nt: TGTGCCCTTACGAGGCGGGAGATAGGGGCCTACAATGAGCAGTTCTTC
j_call: TRBJ2-1
clone_size: .
v_call: TRBV7-3
d_call: TRBD2
cdr3_length: 16

cdr3_aa: CASSLWKGGTGELFF
cdr3_nt: TGTGCCAGCAGTTTATGGAAGGGTGGCACCGGGGAGCTGTTTTTT
j_call: TRBJ2-2
clone_size: .
v_call: TRBV28
d_call: .
cdr3_length: 15

cdr3_aa: CASSLAGAYEQYF
cdr3_nt: TGTGCCAGCAGTTTAGCGGGGGCCTACGAGCAGTACTTC
j_call: TRBJ2-7
clone_size: .
v_call: TRBV28
d_call: TRBD2
cdr3_length: 13

cdr3_aa: CSTQGWNEQFF
cdr3_nt: TGCAGCACTCAGGGGTGGAATGAGCAGTTCTTC
j_call: TRBJ2-1
clone_size: .
v_call: TRBV29-1
d_call: .
cdr3_length: 11

cdr3_aa: CASSIAGTSGYEQYF
cdr3_nt: TGTGCCAGTAGTATTGCCGGGACTAGCGGTTACGAGCAGTACTTC
j_call: TRBJ2-7
clone_size: .
v_call: TRBV19
d_call: TRBD2
cdr3_length: 15

cdr3_aa: CASSGGTGFYEQYF
cdr3_nt: TGTGCCAGCAGCGGAGGGACAGGTTTCTACGAGCAGTACTTC
j_call: TRBJ2-7
clone_size: .
v_call: TRBV5-4
d_call: TRBD1
cdr3_length: 14

cdr3_aa: CASSLLFVRDSNQPQHF
cdr3_nt: TGTGCCAGCAGTTTGCTTTTTGTCAGAGATAGCAATCAGCCCCAGCATTTT
j_call: TRBJ1-5
clone_size: .
v_call: TRBV27
d_call: .
cdr3_length: 17

cdr3_aa: CASSLMGGSSYEQYF
cdr3_nt: TGTGCCAGCAGCTTAATGGGGGGTAGCTCCTACGAGCAGTACTTC
j_call: TRBJ2-7
clone_size: .
v_call: TRBV7-3
d_call: .
cdr3_length: 15